The clone carrying this T cell receptor (beta chain) was seen a few times. Its specificity is not known. V was cut by 8 bases and J by 0 bases, with 7 bases left in between. Germline V gene lookup returns CDR1 MNHNS and CDR2 SASEGT. The CDR3 extends over 13 amino acids. This record comes from a study of shared clonotypes between healthy human individuals. Study-level results: The diversity represented, both genetic and in exposure history, was limited by few donors.

Replicate PCRs for sorted subsets used roughly 200 ng DNA; this equaled 25,000 to 30,000 T cell genomes. Profiling relied on immunoSEQ multiplex PCR, and the TCRdb table lists in-frame clones only, not all of them. This sample has around 750,000 clones, with about 74% found just once. This chain uses TRBV6-1 with TRBJ1-4; D is unresolved. The source of this sequence is a woman aged 30 to 39 in good health. The specimen was memory CD4+ T cells sorted from blood. The subset is: CD45RA-negative fraction. In nucleotides, the CDR3 is TGTGCCAGCGCAAGATCAACTAATGAAAAACTGTTTTTT. It codes for CASARSTNEKLFF.